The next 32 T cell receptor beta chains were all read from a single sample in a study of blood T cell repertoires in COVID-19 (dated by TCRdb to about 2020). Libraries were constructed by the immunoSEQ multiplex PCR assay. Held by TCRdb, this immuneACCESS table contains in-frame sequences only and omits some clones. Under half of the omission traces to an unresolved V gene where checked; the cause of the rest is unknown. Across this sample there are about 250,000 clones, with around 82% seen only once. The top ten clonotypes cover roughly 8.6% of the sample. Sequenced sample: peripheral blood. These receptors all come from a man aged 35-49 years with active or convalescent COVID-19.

The CDR3 sequence is CASSLTLAGPGVAQYF. As DNA, the CDR3 is TGTGCCAGCAGCTTAACACTAGCGGGGCCAGGAGTGGCCCAGTACTTC. V and J are TRBV5-5 and TRBJ2-5; 10 bases align to TRBD2. Germline CDR1 SGHKS, CDR2 YYEKEE (reference sequence). This CDR3 is 16 amino acids long. The V and J ends lost 2 bases and 9 bases, in that order; junction bases with no gene match: 13.

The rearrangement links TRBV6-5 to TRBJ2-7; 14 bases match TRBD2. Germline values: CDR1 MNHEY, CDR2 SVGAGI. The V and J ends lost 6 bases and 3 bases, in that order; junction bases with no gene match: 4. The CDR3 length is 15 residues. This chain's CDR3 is CASRTGTSGSYEQYF. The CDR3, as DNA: TGTGCCAGCAGAACCGGGACTAGCGGGAGCTACGAGCAGTACTTC.

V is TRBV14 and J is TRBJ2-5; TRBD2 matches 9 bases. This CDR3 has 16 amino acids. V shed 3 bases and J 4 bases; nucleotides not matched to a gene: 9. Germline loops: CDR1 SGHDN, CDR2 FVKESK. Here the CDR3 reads CASSQLAGLPPETQYF. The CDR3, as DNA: TGTGCCAGCAGCCAGCTAGCGGGACTTCCCCCAGAGACCCAGTACTTC.

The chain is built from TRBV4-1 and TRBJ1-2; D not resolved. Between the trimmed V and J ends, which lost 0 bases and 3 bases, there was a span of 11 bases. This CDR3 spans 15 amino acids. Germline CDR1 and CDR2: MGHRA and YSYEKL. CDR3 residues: CASSQDIQQYYGYTF. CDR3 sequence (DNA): TGCGCCAGCAGCCAAGATATACAACAGTACTATGGCTACACCTTC.

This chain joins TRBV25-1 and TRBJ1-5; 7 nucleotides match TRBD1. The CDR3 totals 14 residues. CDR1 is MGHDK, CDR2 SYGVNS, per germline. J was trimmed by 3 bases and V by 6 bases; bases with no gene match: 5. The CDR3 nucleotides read TGTGCCAGCAGAAGACAGGGCCCCAATCAGCCCCAGCATTTT. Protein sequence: CASRRQGPNQPQHF.

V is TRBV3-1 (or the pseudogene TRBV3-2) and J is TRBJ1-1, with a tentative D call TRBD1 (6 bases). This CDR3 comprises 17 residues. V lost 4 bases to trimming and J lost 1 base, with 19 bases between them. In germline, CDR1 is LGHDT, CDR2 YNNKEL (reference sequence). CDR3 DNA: TGTGCCAGCAGCCCATCCTCGGGACACGTGAGGAACACTGAAGCTTTCTTT. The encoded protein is CASSPSSGHVRNTEAFF.

The CDR3 reads CASSFAGARGYTF. The CDR3 DNA sequence: TGTGCCAGCAGCTTTGCAGGGGCTCGGGGCTACACCTTC. The chain has TRBV5-6 and TRBJ1-2, with D perhaps matching TRBD1 (6 bases). V was shortened by 2 bases and J by 8 bases, with 13 bases between the two germline ends. Germline V gene data show CDR1 as SGHDT and CDR2 as YYEEEE. The CDR3 covers 13 residues.

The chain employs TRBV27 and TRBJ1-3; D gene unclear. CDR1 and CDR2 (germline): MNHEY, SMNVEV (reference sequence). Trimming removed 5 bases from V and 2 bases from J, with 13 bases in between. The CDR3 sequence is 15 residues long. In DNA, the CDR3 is TGTGCCAGCAGTCCCTGGGGAGGGACTGGAAACACCATATATTTT. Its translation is CASSPWGGTGNTIYF.

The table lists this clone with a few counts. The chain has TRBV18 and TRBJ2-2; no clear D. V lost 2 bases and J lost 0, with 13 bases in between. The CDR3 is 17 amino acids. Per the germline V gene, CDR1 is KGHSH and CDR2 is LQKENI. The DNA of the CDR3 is TGTGCCAGCTCACCAAAGTTCGCAGGCTCGAACACCGGGGAGCTGTTTTTT. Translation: CASSPKFAGSNTGELFF.

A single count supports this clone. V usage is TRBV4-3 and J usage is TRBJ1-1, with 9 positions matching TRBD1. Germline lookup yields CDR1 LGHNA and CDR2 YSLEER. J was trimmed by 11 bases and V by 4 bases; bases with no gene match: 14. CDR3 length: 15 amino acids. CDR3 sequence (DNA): TGCGCCAGCAGCCCTCATGACAGGGGGGGAAAAGGGGCTTTCTTT. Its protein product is CASSPHDRGGKGAFF.

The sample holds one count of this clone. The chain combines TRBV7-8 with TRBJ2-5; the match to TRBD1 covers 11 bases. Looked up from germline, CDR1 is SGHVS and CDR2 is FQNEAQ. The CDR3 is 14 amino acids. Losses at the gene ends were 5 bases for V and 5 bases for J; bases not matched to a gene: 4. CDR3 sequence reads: CASSGQGARETQYF. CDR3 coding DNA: TGTGCCAGCAGCGGACAGGGGGCTCGGGAGACCCAGTACTTC.

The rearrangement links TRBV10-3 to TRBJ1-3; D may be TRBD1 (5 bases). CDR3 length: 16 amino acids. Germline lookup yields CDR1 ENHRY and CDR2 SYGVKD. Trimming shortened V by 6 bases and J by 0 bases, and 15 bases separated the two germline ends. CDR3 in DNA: TGTGCCATCAGGCCCTGGGACTTAGCCTCTGGAAACACCATATATTTT. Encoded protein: CAIRPWDLASGNTIYF.

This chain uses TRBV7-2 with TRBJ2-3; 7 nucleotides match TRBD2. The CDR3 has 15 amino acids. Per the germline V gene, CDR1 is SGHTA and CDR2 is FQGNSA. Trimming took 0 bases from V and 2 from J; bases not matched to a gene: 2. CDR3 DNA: TGTGCCAGCAGCTTAGCGGGAGGGGACACAGATACGCAGTATTTT. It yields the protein CASSLAGGDTDTQYF.

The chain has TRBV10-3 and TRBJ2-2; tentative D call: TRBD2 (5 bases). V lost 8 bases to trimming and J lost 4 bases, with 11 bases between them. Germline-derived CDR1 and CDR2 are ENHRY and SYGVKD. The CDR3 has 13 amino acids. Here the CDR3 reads CAIREQSTGELFF. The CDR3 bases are TGTGCCATCCGGGAACAGTCCACCGGGGAGCTGTTTTTT.

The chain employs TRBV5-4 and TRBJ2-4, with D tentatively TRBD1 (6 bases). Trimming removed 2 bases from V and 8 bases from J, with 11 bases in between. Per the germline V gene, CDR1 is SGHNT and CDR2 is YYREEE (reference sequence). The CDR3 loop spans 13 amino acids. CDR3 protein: CASSFSGADIQYF. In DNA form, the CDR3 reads TGTGCCAGCAGCTTTTCAGGGGCGGACATTCAGTACTTC.

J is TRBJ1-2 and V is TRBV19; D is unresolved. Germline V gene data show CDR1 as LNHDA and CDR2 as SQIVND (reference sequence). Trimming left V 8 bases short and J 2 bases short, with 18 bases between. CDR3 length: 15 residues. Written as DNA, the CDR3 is TGTGCCAGTCTGGGCGGGGAGGTCGGGAACTATGGCTACACCTTC. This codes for CASLGGEVGNYGYTF.

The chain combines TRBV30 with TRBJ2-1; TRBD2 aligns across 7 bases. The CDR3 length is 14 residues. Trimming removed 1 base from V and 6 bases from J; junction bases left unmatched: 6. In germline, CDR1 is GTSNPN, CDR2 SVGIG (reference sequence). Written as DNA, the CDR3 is TGTGCCTGGAGTGAGGGGAGGGGAGGCAATGAGCAGTTCTTC. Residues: CAWSEGRGGNEQFF.

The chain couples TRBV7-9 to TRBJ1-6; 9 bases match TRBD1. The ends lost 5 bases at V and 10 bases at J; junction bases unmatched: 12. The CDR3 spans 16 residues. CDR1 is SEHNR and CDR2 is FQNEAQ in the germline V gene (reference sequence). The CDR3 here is CASSTGTGSGKSPLHF. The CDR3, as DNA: TGTGCCAGCAGCACAGGGACAGGGAGCGGCAAATCACCCCTCCACTTT.

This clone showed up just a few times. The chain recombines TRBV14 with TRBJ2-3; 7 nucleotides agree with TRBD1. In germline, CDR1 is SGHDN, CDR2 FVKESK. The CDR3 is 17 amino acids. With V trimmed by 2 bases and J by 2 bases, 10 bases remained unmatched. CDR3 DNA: TGTGCCAGCAGCCAAAGAAGGGACAGCGAAATCACAGATACGCAGTATTTT. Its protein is CASSQRRDSEITDTQYF.

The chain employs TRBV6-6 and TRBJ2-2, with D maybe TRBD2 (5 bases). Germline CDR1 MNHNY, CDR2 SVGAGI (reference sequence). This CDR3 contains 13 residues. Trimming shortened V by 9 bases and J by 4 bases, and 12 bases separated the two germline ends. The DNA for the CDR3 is TGTGCCAGTCGCGTTGAGGGCACCGGGGAGCTGTTTTTT. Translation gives CASRVEGTGELFF.

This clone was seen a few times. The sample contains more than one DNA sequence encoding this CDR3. The CDR3 region has the DNA TGTGCCAGCAGTTTACGTGGCAATCAGCCCCAGCATTTT. It is translated as CASSLRGNQPQHF. The chain combines TRBV27 with TRBJ1-5; D ambiguous. Germline V gene lookup returns CDR1 MNHEY and CDR2 SMNVEV (reference sequence). Trimming removed 2 bases from V and 2 bases from J, with 4 bases in between. The CDR3 spans 13 residues.

The CDR3: CASSLMGANTDTQYF. In DNA, the CDR3 is TGTGCCAGCAGCTTAATGGGGGCTAATACGGATACGCAGTATTTT. The rearrangement joins TRBV7-3 to TRBJ2-3, with a possible D match to TRBD1 (6 bases). This CDR3 comprises 15 residues. The germline gives CDR1 SGHTA, CDR2 FQGTGA. V lost 1 base and J lost 6, with 14 bases in between.

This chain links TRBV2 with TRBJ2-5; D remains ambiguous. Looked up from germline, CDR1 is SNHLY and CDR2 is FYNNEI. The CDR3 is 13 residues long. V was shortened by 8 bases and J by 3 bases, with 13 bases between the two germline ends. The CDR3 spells CASSTIPEETQYF. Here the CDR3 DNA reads TGTGCCAGCTCGACAATACCAGAAGAGACCCAGTACTTC.

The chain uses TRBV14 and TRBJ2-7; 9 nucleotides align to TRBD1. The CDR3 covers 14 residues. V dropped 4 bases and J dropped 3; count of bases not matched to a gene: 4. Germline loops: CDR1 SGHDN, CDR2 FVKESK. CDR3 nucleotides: TGTGCCAGCAGCCGACAGGGGGTATACTACGAGCAGTACTTC. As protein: CASSRQGVYYEQYF.

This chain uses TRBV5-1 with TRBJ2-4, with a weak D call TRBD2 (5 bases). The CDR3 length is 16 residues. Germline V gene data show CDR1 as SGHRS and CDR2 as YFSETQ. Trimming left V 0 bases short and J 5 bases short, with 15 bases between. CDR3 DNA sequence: TGCGCCAGCAGCTTGGCAGCGGACCCGTACGAAAACATTCAGTACTTC. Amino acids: CASSLAADPYENIQYF.

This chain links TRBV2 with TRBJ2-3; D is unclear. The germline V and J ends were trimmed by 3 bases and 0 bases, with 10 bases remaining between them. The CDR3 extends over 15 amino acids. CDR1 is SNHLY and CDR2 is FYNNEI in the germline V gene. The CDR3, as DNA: TGTGCCAGCAGTGAGGCGAGGCAGAGCACAGATACGCAGTATTTT. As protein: CASSEARQSTDTQYF.

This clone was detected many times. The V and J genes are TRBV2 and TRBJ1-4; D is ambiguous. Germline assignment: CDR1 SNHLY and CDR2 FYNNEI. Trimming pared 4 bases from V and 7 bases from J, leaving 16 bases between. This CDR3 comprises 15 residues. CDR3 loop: CASSVSEAGSEKLFF. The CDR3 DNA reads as TGTGCCAGCAGTGTATCTGAGGCGGGTAGTGAAAAACTGTTTTTT.

The DNA of the CDR3 is TGTGCCAGCAGCTCCAGGAGCTCTCAAGGGGCCCAGTACTTC. As protein: CASSSRSSQGAQYF. The rearrangement uses TRBV11-3 and TRBJ2-5; maybe TRBD1 (5 bases). The CDR3 spans 14 residues. Germline CDR1 and CDR2: SGHNT and YENEEA. V lost 4 bases and J lost 9, with 18 bases in between.

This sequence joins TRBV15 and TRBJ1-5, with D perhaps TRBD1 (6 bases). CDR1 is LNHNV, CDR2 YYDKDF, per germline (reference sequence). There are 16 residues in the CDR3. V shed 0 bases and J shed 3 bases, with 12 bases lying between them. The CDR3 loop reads CATSRDLQGNNQPQHF. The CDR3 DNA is TGTGCCACCAGCAGAGATCTTCAGGGGAACAATCAGCCCCAGCATTTT.

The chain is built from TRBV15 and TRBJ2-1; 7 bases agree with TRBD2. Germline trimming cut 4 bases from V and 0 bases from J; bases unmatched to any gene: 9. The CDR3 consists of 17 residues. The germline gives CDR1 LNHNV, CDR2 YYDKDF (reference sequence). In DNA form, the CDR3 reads TGTGCCACCAGCACCCGGCGGGGGTTAAGCTCCTACAATGAGCAGTTCTTC. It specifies CATSTRRGLSSYNEQFF.

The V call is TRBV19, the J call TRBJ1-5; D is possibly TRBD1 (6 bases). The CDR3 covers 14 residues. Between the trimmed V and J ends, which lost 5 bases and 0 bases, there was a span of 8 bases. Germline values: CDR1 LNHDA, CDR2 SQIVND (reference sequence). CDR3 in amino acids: CASSGQYSNQPQHF. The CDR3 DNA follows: TGTGCCAGTAGTGGACAGTATAGCAATCAGCCCCAGCATTTT.

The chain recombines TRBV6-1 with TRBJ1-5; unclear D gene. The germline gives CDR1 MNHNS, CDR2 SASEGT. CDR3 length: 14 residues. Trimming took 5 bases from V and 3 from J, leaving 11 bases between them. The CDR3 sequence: CASSYAEDNQPQHF. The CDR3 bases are TGTGCCAGCAGTTATGCGGAGGACAATCAGCCCCAGCATTTT.